This T cell receptor beta chain is drawn from a study of CD8+ T cells in alopecia areata. Extracted RNA was reverse transcribed into cDNA, the sequencing template. Some clones are missing from TCRdb's copy, which holds only in-frame ones; the method was immunoSEQ multiplex PCR. The sample has approximately 200,000 clones; around two fifths are singletons. Indicated treatment: oral pan-JAK inhibitor, 5-10 mg twice daily. V trimming: 5 bases; J trimming: 3 bases; junction bases outside the gene matches: 7. This CDR3 is 15 amino acids long. The germline V gene encodes CDR1 SQVTM and CDR2 ANQGSEA. J is TRBJ2-3 and V is TRBV29-1; 11 bases agree with TRBD2. The specimen comprised CD4+ T cells sorted from blood, sampled at approximately week 36, from a patient treated with tofacitinib. This clonotype originated in a human donor with alopecia areata. For the CDR3, the DNA is TGCAGCGTTACGGGGACTAGCGGCCTTACAGATACGCAGTATTTT. The encoded protein is CSVTGTSGLTDTQYF.